The text below deals with one T cell receptor (beta chain). This sequence may be a read error, since a much larger clone differs from it by one base. Other DNA sequences in the sample encode the same CDR3. Assay execution proceeded at the deep level. Unsorted PBMC DNA was run through sequencing on ten immunoSEQ deep assay plates. TCRdb's table, derived via immunoSEQ multiplex PCR, lists solely in-frame clones and lacks some. The data contain about 490,000 clones, over 70% of them singletons. This record belongs to a study of shared clonotypes between healthy human individuals. V lost 9 bases, J lost 0 bases, and 13 bases lay in between. This CDR3 spans 14 amino acids. Germline lookup yields CDR1 MRHNA and CDR2 SNTAGT.

The material sequenced was PBMCs. This TCR was sampled from a woman in her forties in good health. Some clones in this sample may be carry-over from other donors' samples. The V call is TRBV6-4, the J call TRBJ2-3; D is possibly TRBD2 (6 bases). CDR3 region: CASSPGLSTDTQYF. CDR3 coding DNA: TGTGCCAGTAGTCCGGGACTTAGCACAGATACGCAGTATTTT.